Each of the 10 T cell receptor beta chains below was sequenced from the same sample in a study of OX40 agonist ivuxolimab in advanced cancers. Clones were sequenced by immunoSEQ multiplex PCR, and TCRdb holds only the in-frame ones, with some missing. The data hold tens of thousands of clones, with about 82% observed a single time. The starting material was CD4+ or CD8+ T cells sorted from blood, obtained in a trial of the OX40 agonist ivuxolimab. These receptors came from an adult with an advanced solid tumor such as melanoma, head and neck, liver or kidney cancer.

This clone was picked up a small number of times. The chain has TRBV6-1 and TRBJ2-5; possibly TRBD1 or TRBD2 for D (5 bases each). The germline gives CDR1 MNHNS, CDR2 SASEGT. Trimming shortened V by 0 bases and J by 5 bases, and 22 bases separated the two germline ends. The CDR3 is 18 amino acids. The CDR3 region has the DNA TGTGCCAGCAGTGAAGCGCAAGGGACCCCGATTTGGTGGGAGACCCAGTACTTC. Amino acids: CASSEAQGTPIWWETQYF.

The chain combines TRBV18 with TRBJ1-5, with D possibly being TRBD1 (5 bases). Looked up from germline, CDR1 is KGHSH and CDR2 is LQKENI. The CDR3 sequence is 13 residues long. V lost 6 bases and J lost 7, with 13 bases in between. The DNA for the CDR3 is TGTGCCAGCTCGTCCAGGGAGGACCAGCCCCAGCATTTT. Translating gives CASSSREDQPQHF.

The chain combines TRBV20-1 with TRBJ2-3, with D maybe TRBD1 (6 bases). Trimming left V 3 bases short and J 6 bases short, with 7 bases between. The CDR3 covers 11 residues. Germline V gives CDR1 DFQATT, CDR2 SNEGSKA (reference sequence). This CDR3 is CSASRGDTQYF. CDR3 in DNA: TGCAGTGCTAGCAGGGGCGATACGCAGTATTTT.

The V and J genes are TRBV2 and TRBJ2-2, with D unresolved. Germline values: CDR1 SNHLY, CDR2 FYNNEI. Trimming cost V 6 bases and J 6 bases, with 17 bases left between them. This CDR3 region has 15 residues. The CDR3 here is CASSFSPSAAGELFF. As DNA, the CDR3 is TGTGCCAGCAGCTTCTCACCTTCAGCTGCCGGGGAGCTGTTTTTT.

This clone was counted ten times or more. The V gene is TRBV5-4, the J gene TRBJ1-5, with D tentatively TRBD1 (5 bases). The germline V and J ends were trimmed by 4 bases and 3 bases, with 11 bases remaining between them. Germline V gene sequence: CDR1 SGHNT, CDR2 YYREEE (reference sequence). The CDR3 length is 14 residues. Here the CDR3 DNA reads TGTGCCAGCAGCCAGATGGGGCCCAATCAGCCCCAGCATTTT. Its protein product is CASSQMGPNQPQHF.

J is TRBJ2-5 and V is TRBV15; D gene ambiguous. Trimming shortened V by 0 bases and J by 5 bases, and 7 bases separated the two germline ends. Germline lookup yields CDR1 LNHNV and CDR2 YYDKDF (reference sequence). There are 13 residues in the CDR3. The CDR3 DNA reads TGTGCCACCAGCAGAGACAAACGGGAGACCCAGTACTTC. It specifies CATSRDKRETQYF.

The chain couples TRBV7-3 to TRBJ2-3, with TRBD2 as a possible D gene (6 bases). CDR3 length: 15 residues. CDR1 is SGHTA and CDR2 is FQGTGA in the germline V gene. The V end was cut by 4 bases, the J end by 0 bases, with 11 bases between. The chain's CDR3 is CASSSTGTSTDTQYF. DNA for the CDR3: TGTGCCAGCAGCTCAACCGGGACTAGCACAGATACGCAGTATTTT. Together with reference TRBV7-3 and TRBJ2-3, the CDR3 gives the full variable domain: GAGVSQTPSNKVTEKGKYVELRCDPISGHTALYWYRQSLGQGPEFLIYFQGTGAADDSGLPNDRFFAVRPEGSVSTLKIQRTERGDSAVYLCASSSTGTSTDTQYFGPGTRLTVL.

V gene TRBV6-5 combines with J gene TRBJ2-1; 10 bases are a match to TRBD1. CDR3 size: 15 residues. V gave up 6 bases and J gave up 5 bases; unmatched junction bases: 7. Germline CDR1 MNHEY, CDR2 SVGAGI. DNA for the CDR3: TGTGCCAGCAGGCCCGGGACAGGGGTCCACAATGAGCAGTTCTTC. Translating it yields CASRPGTGVHNEQFF.

This sequence joins TRBV9 and TRBJ2-1, with 7 positions matching TRBD2. The CDR3 totals 16 residues. Germline V gene sequence: CDR1 SGDLS, CDR2 YYNGEE. The V segment lost 0 bases and the J segment 0 bases; nucleotides outside the gene matches: 3. The CDR3 reads CASSVAGTNSYNEQFF. In DNA form, the CDR3 reads TGTGCCAGCAGCGTAGCCGGGACTAACTCCTACAATGAGCAGTTCTTC.

A word on this clone: In the same sample, other DNA sequences code for this CDR3. V usage is TRBV5-1 and J usage is TRBJ1-2; 7 positions agree with TRBD1. CDR3 length equals 15 residues. Trimming cost V 0 bases and J 0 bases; bases outside gene matches: 2. The germline V gene has CDR1 SGHRS and CDR2 YFSETQ. The chain's CDR3 is CASSLGDRANYGYTF. CDR3 bases: TGCGCCAGCAGCTTGGGTGACAGGGCTAACTATGGCTACACCTTC.